This TCR beta chain was identified in a study of OX40 agonist ivuxolimab in advanced cancers. Study-wide points: With doses of 0.1 to 3.0 mg/kg, CD4+ and CD8+ blood T cells had undergone clonal expansion by week 6.

This clone was observed a single time. What it binds is unknown. Measured with immunoSEQ multiplex PCR; TCRdb has only the in-frame clones, and not every one. The sample includes under 65,000 clones, 80% to 90% of them seen just once. The sample here was CD4+ or CD8+ T cells sorted from blood, taken in a trial of the OX40 agonist ivuxolimab. This clonotype was sampled from an adult with an advanced solid tumor such as melanoma, head and neck, liver or kidney cancer.

The CDR3 loop is CASSPLLAGNTIYF. CDR3 sequence (DNA): TGTGCCAGCAGCCCCCTCCTGGCTGGAAACACCATATATTTT. This sequence joins TRBV7-2 and TRBJ1-3; D gene ambiguous. CDR1 SGHTA and CDR2 FQGNSA come from the germline V gene. V shed 5 bases and J shed 2 bases, with 10 bases lying between them. The CDR3 runs 14 residues.